The 27 T cell receptor beta chains given below trace back to one sample, sequenced in a study of blood T cells in healthy people across ages. For the second PCR, which ran for 7 to 11 cycles, a sample-barcoded 5' primer and a J-beta primer mix were used. TCRdb re-called the 5' RACE reads through MiXCR, storing one row per CDR3 protein. The table lists some 750,000 distinct CDR3 sequences, over 20% of them singletons. Input material: blood. The receptors here all came from a man aged 65-85 years in good health.

The V gene is TRBV7-2, the J gene TRBJ1-3, with 7 bases fitting TRBD1. Trimming removed 4 bases from V and 0 bases from J; junction bases left unmatched: 6. This CDR3 region has 16 residues. Germline CDR1 reads SGHTA; CDR2 reads FQGNSA. The CDR3 is CASSSGGLSSGNTIYF. CDR3 sequence (DNA): TGTGCCAGCAGCTCAGGGGGACTGAGCTCTGGAAACACCATATATTTT.

The chain carries TRBV5-1 and TRBJ2-1, with a possible D match to TRBD2 (6 bases). The germline V gene has CDR1 SGHRS and CDR2 YFSETQ. V was shortened by 5 bases and J by 3 bases, with 15 bases between the two germline ends. The CDR3 has 15 amino acids. The DNA for the CDR3 is TGCGCCAGCAGGGCCGGGCAGGGAGGCTACAATGAGCAGTTCTTC. Translating gives CASRAGQGGYNEQFF.

J is TRBJ2-7 and V is TRBV6-5; no reliable D call. The germline gives CDR1 MNHEY, CDR2 SVGAGI. Trimming shortened V by 0 bases and J by 7 bases, and 7 bases separated the two germline ends. The CDR3 length is 12 residues. The CDR3 here is CASSYSRQEQYF. Here the CDR3 DNA reads TGTGCCAGCAGTTACTCGCGCCAGGAGCAGTACTTC.

J is TRBJ2-6 and V is TRBV9; D may be TRBD2 (5 bases). Germline values: CDR1 SGDLS, CDR2 YYNGEE. The V end was cut by 3 bases, the J end by 3 bases, with 13 bases between. The CDR3 runs to 16 residues. The CDR3 region has the DNA TGTGCCAGCAGCGGAGCTTGGGGAGTTGGGGCCAACGTCCTGACTTTC. Residues: CASSGAWGVGANVLTF.

The V and J genes are TRBV12-3 or TRBV12-4 and TRBJ2-3; TRBD2 aligns across 8 bases. The CDR3 has 16 residues. With 2 bases clipped from V and 3 bases from J, the junction kept 7 bases outside the gene matches. CDR3: CASSLRGGGRTDTQYF. CDR3 DNA sequence: TGTGCCAGCAGTTTACGGGGCGGGGGGCGTACAGATACGCAGTATTTT.

The J gene is TRBJ2-5, the V gene TRBV5-1, with TRBD2 matching over 11 bases. The trim removed 4 bases at V and 4 bases at J, leaving 6 bases unmatched. The CDR3 has 15 amino acids. Germline V gene data show CDR1 as SGHRS and CDR2 as YFSETQ. As DNA, the CDR3 is TGCGCCAGCAGCAACCTAGCGGGGGGTCCAGAGACCCAGTACTTC. Translated: CASSNLAGGPETQYF.

Comments on this clonotype: Because the CDR3 is missing its conserved closing phenylalanine or tryptophan, this is likely a read error. V is TRBV12-3 or TRBV12-4 and J is TRBJ2-3; 10 positions match TRBD2. The CDR3 length is 17 residues. V trimming: 3 bases; J trimming: 4 bases; junction bases outside the gene matches: 10. The CDR3, as DNA: TGTGCCAGCAGTTTTGAGTCTAGCGGGACTAGCGCAGATACGCAGTATTCT. The encoded protein is CASSFESSGTSADTQYS.

This clonotype was found a few times. The chain combines TRBV24-1 with TRBJ1-2; D is uncertain. The CDR3 runs 14 residues. CDR1 and CDR2 (germline): KGHDR, SFDVKD. V was trimmed by 3 bases and J by 7 bases, leaving 14 bases between them. The CDR3 loop reads CATSDANGVFGYTF. The CDR3 DNA reads as TGTGCCACCAGTGATGCGAACGGTGTGTTTGGCTACACCTTC.

The genes are TRBV5-1 and TRBJ2-5; D ambiguous. The J call may be faulty, since TRBJ2-1 better matches the DNA end. This CDR3 is built from 14 residues. Per germline, CDR1 SGHRS and CDR2 YFSETQ. The DNA for the CDR3 is TGCGCCAGCAGCCTGGAGACCCCGATTAGTGAGCAGTTCTTC. Protein product: CASSLETPISEQFF.

This clonotype has a handful of counts. The chain couples TRBV6-5 to TRBJ2-3; D uncertain. The V end lost 5 bases, the J end lost 4 bases, and 10 bases lay between the germline ends. Germline V gives CDR1 MNHEY, CDR2 SVGAGI. The CDR3 sequence is 13 residues long. Here the CDR3 reads CASSQIWADTQYF. In nucleotides, the CDR3 is TGTGCCAGCAGTCAAATATGGGCAGATACGCAGTATTTT.

The chain joins TRBV19 to TRBJ2-3; D unresolved. The germline V gene has CDR1 LNHDA and CDR2 SQIVND (reference sequence). V was trimmed by 7 bases and J by 6 bases, leaving 8 bases between them. The CDR3 extends over 11 amino acids. DNA for the CDR3: TGTGCCAGTAAGGGCAGGGATACGCAGTATTTT. Encoded protein: CASKGRDTQYF. The full variable domain, with the rest looked up from reference TRBV19 and TRBJ2-3, is DGGITQSPKYLFRKEGQNVTLSCEQNLNHDAMYWYRQDPGQGLRLIYYSQIVNDFQKGDIAEGYSVSREKKESFPLTVTSAQKNPTAFYLCASKGRDTQYFGPGTRLTVL.

A few counts support this clonotype. The chain recombines TRBV20-1 with TRBJ2-3; D gene uncertain. The V gene lost 2 bases and the J gene lost 0 bases, with 3 bases spanning the gap. CDR3 length: 12 residues. Germline V gives CDR1 DFQATT, CDR2 SNEGSKA (reference sequence). CDR3 in amino acids: CSARHSTDTQYF. The CDR3 nucleotides are TGCAGTGCTAGACACAGCACAGATACGCAGTATTTT.

The CDR3 DNA is TGTGCCAGCAGCTTAGACCTAGCTAGCGGCACAGATACGCAGTATTTT. Its protein is CASSLDLASGTDTQYF. This rearrangement joins TRBV7-2 to TRBJ2-3, with TRBD2 as a possible D gene (6 bases). The germline V and J ends were trimmed by 1 base and 1 base, with 12 bases remaining between them. CDR3 length: 16 residues. Germline V gives CDR1 SGHTA, CDR2 FQGNSA.

The chain uses TRBV12-3 or TRBV12-4 and TRBJ1-1; D is perhaps TRBD1 (6 bases). CDR3 length equals 15 residues. The ends were cut back, 6 bases at V and 1 base at J, with 15 bases in the middle. The CDR3 nucleotides read TGTGCCAGCAGGGCAGGGTGGGGGGCGAACACTGAAGCTTTCTTT. It translates to CASRAGWGANTEAFF.

Many counts were recorded for this clonotype. The V and J genes are TRBV28 and TRBJ1-5, with D possibly matching TRBD1 (5 bases). V was cut by 5 bases and J by 4 bases, with 18 bases left in between. The germline CDR1 and CDR2 sequences are MDHEN and SYDVKM. The CDR3 consists of 16 residues. The CDR3 DNA reads as TGTGCCAGCAGTCCCCATACGGGGCATGGGAATCAGCCCCAGCATTTT. Its protein is CASSPHTGHGNQPQHF.

This clonotype came up a few times. The chain recombines TRBV5-4 with TRBJ2-6, with TRBD1 as a possible D gene (6 bases). Trimming left V 4 bases short and J 0 bases short, with 17 bases between. This CDR3 has 18 residues. Germline-derived CDR1 and CDR2 are SGHNT and YYREEE (reference sequence). CDR3 loop: CASSVQGKPISGANVLTF. CDR3 sequence (DNA): TGTGCCAGCAGCGTACAGGGAAAACCCATCTCTGGGGCCAACGTCCTGACTTTC.

This chain joins TRBV7-2 and TRBJ2-7; 8 nucleotides agree with TRBD1. Germline CDR1 SGHTA, CDR2 FQGNSA. The CDR3 contains 12 residues. The trim removed 5 bases at V and 6 bases at J, leaving 3 bases unmatched. The CDR3 reads CASSRQGTEQYF. For the CDR3, the DNA is TGTGCCAGCAGCCGACAGGGGACCGAGCAGTACTTC.

The V call is TRBV4-1, the J call TRBJ2-3; D not certain. The CDR3 consists of 14 residues. V was trimmed by 0 bases and J by 5 bases, leaving 9 bases between them. Germline-derived CDR1 and CDR2 are MGHRA and YSYEKL. CDR3 DNA sequence: TGCGCCAGCAGCCAAGAATTAGGGATAGATACGCAGTATTTT. Translation: CASSQELGIDTQYF.

The chain joins TRBV5-5 to TRBJ2-6, with D unresolved. This CDR3 region has 17 residues. Per the germline V gene, CDR1 is SGHKS and CDR2 is YYEKEE (reference sequence). Trimming removed 0 bases from V and 0 bases from J, with 10 bases in between. The CDR3 DNA reads TGTGCCAGCAGCTTGGGGCCGCTTGACTCTGGGGCCAACGTCCTGACTTTC. Translated: CASSLGPLDSGANVLTF.

For this clonotype: This CDR3 fails to terminate in the conserved phenylalanine or tryptophan, so it likely reflects a read error. This sequence joins TRBV11-2 and TRBJ2-5; 9 bases match TRBD2. The trim removed 4 bases at V and 1 base at J, leaving 7 bases unmatched. Germline V lookup: CDR1 SGHAT, CDR2 FQNNGV. The CDR3 spans 16 residues. CDR3 sequence reads: CASSSIAGVTQETQYS. DNA of the CDR3: TGTGCCAGCAGCTCCATAGCGGGGGTTACCCAAGAGACCCAGTACTCC.

The chain is built from TRBV2 and TRBJ2-5; 7 positions match TRBD2. The end of the DNA fits TRBJ2-1 better, so the J call may be wrong. CDR3 length: 13 amino acids. Germline V CDR1 and CDR2: SNHLY, FYNNEI. In nucleotides, the CDR3 is TGTGCCAGCACTGCGGGGGTGGGGAGTGAGCAGTTCTTC. It yields the protein CASTAGVGSEQFF.

This clonotype has a handful of counts. The chain recombines TRBV6-4 with TRBJ1-4, with D tentatively TRBD1 (5 bases). CDR1 is MRHNA, CDR2 SNTAGT, per germline. The CDR3 covers 14 residues. Trimming took off 0 bases at V and 8 bases at J, with 10 bases between the two ends. The CDR3 DNA reads as TGTGCCAGCAGTGACTCTGGACAATCCGAAAAACTGTTTTTT. Translation gives CASSDSGQSEKLFF.

Points on this clonotype: A read error is likely, as this CDR3 ends without the conserved phenylalanine or tryptophan. The chain recombines TRBV5-1 with TRBJ1-2; a weak D match, TRBD1 (5 bases). The CDR3 covers 14 residues. V was clipped by 0 bases and J by 5 bases, with 11 bases between them. Germline CDR1 and CDR2: SGHRS and YFSETQ. CDR3 amino acids: CASSLGDREYGYTI. DNA of the CDR3: TGCGCCAGCAGCTTGGGGGACCGAGAATATGGCTACACCATC.

This clonotype appeared many times. The genes are TRBV29-1 and TRBJ2-3, with D tentatively TRBD1 (6 bases). The CDR3 sequence is 12 residues long. The germline V and J ends were trimmed by 5 bases and 7 bases, with 13 bases remaining between them. Germline CDR1 and CDR2: SQVTM and ANQGSEA. Written as DNA, the CDR3 is TGCAGCGTTCGTGAAACAGGGCATACGCAGTATTTT. Translated, it gives CSVRETGHTQYF.

This clonotype turned up a few times. This rearrangement joins TRBV5-1 to TRBJ2-7; maybe TRBD2 (5 bases). Per germline, CDR1 SGHRS and CDR2 YFSETQ. Trimming cost V 3 bases and J 0 bases, with 10 bases left between them. CDR3 length equals 14 residues. As DNA, the CDR3 is TGCGCCAGCAGCTGGACTTGTAGCTCCTACGAGCAGTACGTC. This codes for CASSWTCSSYEQYV.

This chain connects TRBV20-1 to TRBJ2-3, with 10 bases identical to TRBD2. The germline CDR1 and CDR2 sequences are DFQATT and SNEGSKA (reference sequence). The CDR3 totals 14 residues. With V trimmed by 3 bases and J by 5 bases, 5 bases remained unmatched. This CDR3 reads CSASSGGSLDTQYF. CDR3 sequence (DNA): TGCAGTGCTAGTAGCGGGGGGTCTCTAGATACGCAGTATTTT.

This clonotype occurred a few times. The chain carries TRBV7-2 and TRBJ1-2; 7 bases are a match to TRBD1. Germline CDR1 SGHTA, CDR2 FQGNSA. V was clipped by 4 bases and J by 9 bases; unmatched bases: 5. The length of the CDR3 is 12 residues. DNA of the CDR3: TGTGCCAGCAGCTCAGACAGGGATCGCTACACCTTC. Amino acid sequence: CASSSDRDRYTF.